Below are 6 T cell receptor beta chains sequenced from a single sample in a study of T cell repertoires in cytomegalovirus infection. These receptors' targets are unknown. One entry per CDR3 protein, called by TCRdb with MiXCR from the reads. The sample lists over 100,000 distinct CDR3 sequences; 10% were seen once. The specimen was PBMCs, sequenced either directly or after in vitro stimulation (not recorded which). These receptors all come from a human donor in good health (CMV status not recorded). Some clones in this sample may be carry-over from other donors' samples.

The chain uses TRBV7-2 and TRBJ2-5, with TRBD2 matching 11 bases. Germline values: CDR1 SGHTA, CDR2 FQGNSA. This CDR3 is 16 amino acids long. V shed 5 bases, J shed 2 bases, and the junction held 7 bases outside the gene matches. The CDR3, as DNA: TGTGCCAGCAGCCGAGACTTAGCGGGAGGGCAAGAGACCCAGTACTTC. This codes for CASSRDLAGGQETQYF. The full variable domain, completed using reference TRBV7-2 and TRBJ2-5, is GAGVSQSPSNKVTEKGKDVELRCDPISGHTALYWYRQSLGQGLEFLIYFQGNSAPDKSGLPSDRFSAERTGGSVSTLTIQRTQQEDSAVYLCASSRDLAGGQETQYFGPGTRLLVL.

Many counts were recorded for this clonotype. The chain combines TRBV5-4 with TRBJ2-6, with D unresolved. The V gene's germline CDR1 is SGHNT and CDR2 YYREEE (reference sequence). The V and J ends lost 4 bases and 2 bases respectively, with 10 bases between them. This CDR3 is 15 amino acids long. This CDR3 is CASSLLNPGANVLTF. The CDR3 coding sequence is TGTGCCAGCAGCCTATTAAACCCTGGGGCCAACGTCCTGACTTTC.

This rearrangement joins TRBV11-2 to TRBJ2-7; 11 bases are shared with TRBD2. Germline CDR1 and CDR2: SGHAT and FQNNGV. V lost 5 bases and J lost 2; bases outside the gene matches: 5. There are 15 residues in the CDR3. The CDR3: CASSPGTSGAYEQYV. The DNA for the CDR3 is TGTGCCAGCAGCCCAGGGACTAGCGGAGCCTACGAGCAGTACGTC.

The chain has TRBV11-2 and TRBJ2-1; 8 nucleotides align to TRBD2. This CDR3 spans 15 amino acids. V was clipped by 4 bases and J by 6 bases; unmatched bases: 8. Germline V CDR1 and CDR2: SGHAT, FQNNGV. The CDR3 here is CASSWGAGASNEQFF. The CDR3, as DNA: TGTGCCAGCAGCTGGGGAGCGGGAGCATCCAATGAGCAGTTCTTC.

This clonotype has more than one count but fewer than ten. V is TRBV7-6 and J is TRBJ1-1; 10 bases agree with TRBD1. Germline V CDR1 and CDR2: SGHVS, FNYEAQ. The CDR3 covers 15 residues. Germline trimming cut 2 bases from V and 3 bases from J; bases unmatched to any gene: 3. The CDR3 DNA follows: TGTGCCAGCAGCTTAACGGACAGGGGGTACACTGAAGCTTTCTTT. Encoded protein: CASSLTDRGYTEAFF.

The rearrangement links TRBV6-5 to TRBJ1-1; a weak D match, TRBD1 (6 bases). V lost 5 bases and J 5 bases, leaving 24 bases between the germline ends. Germline loops: CDR1 MNHEY, CDR2 SVGAGI. This CDR3 is 17 amino acids long. The CDR3 DNA is TGTGCCAGCAGTCCGAGAATTTACAGGGACCGGGGGACTGAAGCTTTCTTT. Its translation: CASSPRIYRDRGTEAFF.